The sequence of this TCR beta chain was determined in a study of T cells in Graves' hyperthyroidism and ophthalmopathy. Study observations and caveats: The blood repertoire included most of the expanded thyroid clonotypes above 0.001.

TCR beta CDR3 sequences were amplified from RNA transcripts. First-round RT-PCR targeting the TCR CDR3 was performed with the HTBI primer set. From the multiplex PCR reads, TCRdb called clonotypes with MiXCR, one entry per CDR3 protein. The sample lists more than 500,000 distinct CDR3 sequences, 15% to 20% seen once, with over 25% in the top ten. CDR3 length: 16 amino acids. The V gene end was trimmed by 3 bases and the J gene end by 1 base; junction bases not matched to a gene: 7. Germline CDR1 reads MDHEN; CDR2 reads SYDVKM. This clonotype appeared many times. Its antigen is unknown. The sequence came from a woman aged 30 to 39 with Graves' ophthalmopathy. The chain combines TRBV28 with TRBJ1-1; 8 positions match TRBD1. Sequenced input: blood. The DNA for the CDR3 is TGTGCCAGCAGTTTGGGCCGGACAGGGACGAACACTGAAGCTTTCTTT. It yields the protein CASSLGRTGTNTEAFF.